This is a list of T cell receptor beta chains from one sample in a study of blood T cell repertoires in COVID-19. Libraries were prepared by immunoSEQ multiplex PCR; TCRdb keeps only in-frame clonotypes and omits some of them. This sample yields 250,000 to 350,000 clones, of which roughly 90% are seen a single time; about 12% belongs to the top ten. Input material: peripheral blood. These receptors all stem from a woman aged 55-75 years with acute or convalescent COVID-19. Each CDR3 is given with its conserved first and last residue. A D gene is named only where the DNA matches it firmly. Clone size appears in some rows only: once, few, many, or a class for an expanded clone.

abundance	d_gene	v_gene	len	j_gene	CDR3aa	CDR3nt
NA	NA	TRBV28	15	TRBJ2-7	CASSLAPGQIYEQYF	TGTGCCAGCAGTTTAGCACCGGGACAAATCTACGAGCAGTACTTC
NA	TRBD2	TRBV5-1	14	TRBJ2-5	CASRGTSGEETQYF	TGCGCCAGCAGGGGGACTAGCGGGGAAGAGACCCAGTACTTC
NA	NA	TRBV19	17	TRBJ2-6	CASSIGAQPSGANVLTF	TGTGCCAGTAGTATAGGCGCACAGCCCTCTGGGGCCAACGTCCTGACTTTC
NA	NA	TRBV5-1	13	TRBJ1-1	CASSLGRNTEAFF	TGCGCCAGCAGCTTGGGCAGAAACACTGAAGCTTTCTTT
NA	NA	TRBV4-1	17	TRBJ2-3	CASSQETRLSTTDTQYF	TGCGCCAGCAGCCAAGAAACGCGACTTTCCACGACAGATACGCAGTATTTT
many	NA	TRBV23-1	14	TRBJ2-7	CASTPPGHAYEQYF	TGCGCCAGCACCCCCCCGGGACATGCCTACGAGCAGTACTTC
NA	NA	TRBV28	13	TRBJ2-7	CASSVYTSYEQYF	TGTGCCAGCAGTGTCTATACCTCCTACGAGCAGTACTTC
NA	TRBD1	TRBV6-5	14	TRBJ1-6	CASSSGTGGEPLHF	TGTGCCAGCAGTAGTGGGACAGGGGGCGAACCCCTCCACTTT
NA	TRBD2	TRBV28	16	TRBJ2-1	CASSSLGSGVYNEQFF	TGTGCCAGCAGTTCCCTAGGTAGCGGGGTCTACAATGAGCAGTTCTTC
NA	TRBD2	TRBV7-8	16	TRBJ2-1	CASSQLEAGGYNEQFF	TGTGCCAGCAGCCAACTAGAAGCGGGGGGTTACAATGAGCAGTTCTTC
NA	TRBD1	TRBV29-1	17	TRBJ2-2	CSVESGGQGIGTGELFF	TGCAGCGTTGAATCTGGGGGACAGGGGATAGGCACCGGGGAGCTGTTTTTT
NA	NA	TRBV7-2	13	TRBJ2-5	CASSLLSQETQYF	TGTGCCAGCAGCTTACTGAGCCAAGAGACCCAGTACTTC
NA	NA	TRBV10-3	14	TRBJ1-2	CAISEWSGDYGYTF	TGTGCCATCAGTGAGTGGTCGGGGGACTATGGCTACACCTTC
NA	TRBD2	TRBV28	17	TRBJ2-3	CASSQREGGLGTDTQYF	TGTGCCAGCAGTCAAAGGGAGGGAGGGCTCGGCACAGATACGCAGTATTTT
NA	TRBD1	TRBV5-4	14	TRBJ1-2	CASSLAGRGQGYTF	TGTGCCAGCAGCTTGGCCGGCAGGGGGCAAGGCTACACCTTC
few	NA	TRBV19	12	TRBJ1-2	CASSDQGYGYTF	TGTGCCAGTAGTGATCAGGGCTATGGCTACACCTTC
NA	TRBD2	TRBV3-1/TRBV3-2	16	TRBJ2-7	CASSQDGGRSTYEQYF	TGTGCCAGCAGCCAAGATGGCGGGAGGTCCACCTACGAGCAGTACTTC
few	NA	TRBV7-8	15	TRBJ1-5	CASAIGGQGRQPQHF	TGTGCCAGCGCCATCGGGGGGCAGGGGAGGCAGCCCCAGCATTTT
NA	TRBD2	TRBV5-1	15	TRBJ2-2	CASSLTSGSPGELFF	TGCGCCAGCAGCTTAACTAGCGGGAGCCCCGGGGAGCTGTTTTTT
NA	NA	TRBV5-4	14	TRBJ1-2	CASSSGGANYGYTF	TGTGCCAGCAGCTCGGGGGGGGCAAACTATGGCTACACCTTC
once	TRBD1	TRBV2	15	TRBJ2-1	CASKEGQGDSNEQFF	TGTGCCAGCAAAGAGGGACAGGGGGATAGTAATGAGCAGTTCTTC
NA	NA	TRBV27	14	TRBJ1-5	CASSFRGTDQPQHF	TGTGCCAGCAGTTTCAGGGGAACAGATCAGCCCCAGCATTTT
NA	NA	TRBV28	17	TRBJ2-3	CASSLGRRVGGTDTQYF	TGTGCCAGCAGTTTAGGAAGGAGGGTAGGCGGCACAGATACGCAGTATTTT
NA	NA	TRBV7-9	14	TRBJ1-2	CASSSGGGQDGYTF	TGTGCCAGCAGCTCAGGCGGAGGGCAGGATGGCTACACCTTC
NA	NA	TRBV5-8	14	TRBJ1-2	CASSFIRANYGYTF	TGTGCCAGCAGCTTCATTCGAGCTAACTATGGCTACACCTTC
NA	TRBD1	TRBV13	15	TRBJ2-7	CASSSTQGTLNEQYF	TGTGCCAGCAGCTCGACACAGGGGACCCTAAACGAGCAGTACTTC
NA	TRBD1	TRBV3-1/TRBV3-2	19	TRBJ1-1	CASSQEGGTGQLRTSEAFF	TGTGCCAGCAGCCAAGAGGGGGGGACAGGACAACTCAGGACATCTGAAGCTTTCTTT
NA	NA	TRBV18	16	TRBJ2-1	CASSLTTSPPFNEQFF	TGTGCCAGCTCACTGACCACTAGCCCACCCTTCAATGAGCAGTTCTTC
NA	TRBD1	TRBV28	18	TRBJ1-2	CASSLWGQALQGDYGYTF	TGTGCCAGCAGTTTATGGGGACAGGCACTACAGGGGGACTATGGCTACACCTTC
NA	TRBD1	TRBV19	16	TRBJ1-5	CASSGIPGQGFAPQHF	TGTGCCAGTAGTGGGATACCGGGACAGGGGTTCGCGCCCCAGCATTTT
NA	NA	TRBV24-1	14	TRBJ2-3	CATSDLRQSDTQYF	TGTGCCACCAGTGATTTGAGACAGTCAGATACGCAGTATTTT
few	TRBD2	TRBV11-3	15	TRBJ2-7	CASSFSTGGAYEQYF	TGTGCCAGCAGCTTTAGTACCGGGGGGGCTTACGAGCAGTACTTC
NA	NA	TRBV4-1	13	TRBJ2-5	CASSYNPQGPQYF	TGCGCCAGCAGCTATAACCCTCAGGGGCCCCAGTACTTC
NA	TRBD2	TRBV3-1/TRBV3-2	14	TRBJ2-1	CASSLGAGVGEQFF	TGTGCCAGCAGCCTGGGAGCGGGAGTCGGTGAGCAGTTCTTC
NA	TRBD1	TRBV3-1/TRBV3-2	15	TRBJ2-1	CASSPDRVTYNEQFF	TGTGCCAGCAGCCCGGACAGGGTGACCTACAATGAGCAGTTCTTC
NA	NA	TRBV5-6	15	TRBJ1-5	CASSHGAGSNQPQHF	TGTGCCAGCAGCCATGGGGCCGGGAGCAATCAGCCCCAGCATTTT
once	TRBD2	TRBV14	14	TRBJ2-3	CASSRSGRTDTQYF	TGTGCCAGCAGCCGTAGCGGGAGGACAGATACGCAGTATTTT